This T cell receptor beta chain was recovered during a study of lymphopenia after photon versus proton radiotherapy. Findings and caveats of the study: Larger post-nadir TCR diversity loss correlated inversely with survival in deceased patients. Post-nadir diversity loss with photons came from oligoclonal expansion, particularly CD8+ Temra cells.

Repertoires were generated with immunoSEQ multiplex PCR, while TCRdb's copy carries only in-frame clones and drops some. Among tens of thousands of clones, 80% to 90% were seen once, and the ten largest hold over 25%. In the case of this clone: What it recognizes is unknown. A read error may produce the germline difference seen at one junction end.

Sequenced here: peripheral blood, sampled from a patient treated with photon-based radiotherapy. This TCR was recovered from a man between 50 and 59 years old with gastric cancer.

In DNA form, the CDR3 reads TGTGCCAGCAGCGTGAGTCAGGGGGCGAAGACCCGGTACTTC. This sequence encodes CASSVSQGAKTRYF. This sequence joins TRBV7-2 and TRBJ2-5; 8 bases match TRBD1. Germline CDR1 reads SGHTA; CDR2 reads FQGNSA. The CDR3 consists of 14 residues.